Sequencing of this T cell receptor (beta chain) was carried out in a study of OX40 agonist ivuxolimab in advanced cancers. Germline loops: CDR1 SGHVS, CDR2 FNYEAQ. The V gene end was trimmed by 1 base and the J gene end by 3 bases; junction bases not matched to a gene: 1. The CDR3 covers 15 residues. Study-wide findings and caveats: Some nonresponders also had low normalized T-cell clonal expansion. Antigen targets of the expanded peripheral T cells went undetermined.

As for this clone: Its antigen remains unidentified.

Systemic immunosuppression or autoimmune disease history was grounds to exclude patients. Libraries were prepared by immunoSEQ multiplex PCR; TCRdb keeps only in-frame clonotypes and omits some of them. The table shows more than 20,000 clones, with roughly 66% occurring only once. The sample consisted of CD4+ or CD8+ T cells sorted from blood, taken in a trial of the OX40 agonist ivuxolimab. This sequence originates from an adult with an advanced solid tumor such as melanoma, head and neck, liver or kidney cancer. The genes are TRBV7-6 and TRBJ2-2; 8 bases are a match to TRBD1. The CDR3 nucleotides are TGTGCCAGCAGCTTAGGGACAGGGTACACCGGGGAGCTGTTTTTT. Encoded protein: CASSLGTGYTGELFF.